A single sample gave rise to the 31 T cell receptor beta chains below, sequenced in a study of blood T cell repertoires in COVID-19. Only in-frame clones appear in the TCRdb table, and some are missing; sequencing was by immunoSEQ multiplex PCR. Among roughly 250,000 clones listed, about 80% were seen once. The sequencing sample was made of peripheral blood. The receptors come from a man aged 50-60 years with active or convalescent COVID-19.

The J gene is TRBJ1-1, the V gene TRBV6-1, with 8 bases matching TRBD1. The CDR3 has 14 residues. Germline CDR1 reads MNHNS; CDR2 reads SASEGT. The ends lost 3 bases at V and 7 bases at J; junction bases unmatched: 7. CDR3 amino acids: CASSDVRGRDEAFF. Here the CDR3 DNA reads TGTGCCAGCAGTGACGTCAGGGGGCGCGATGAAGCTTTCTTT.

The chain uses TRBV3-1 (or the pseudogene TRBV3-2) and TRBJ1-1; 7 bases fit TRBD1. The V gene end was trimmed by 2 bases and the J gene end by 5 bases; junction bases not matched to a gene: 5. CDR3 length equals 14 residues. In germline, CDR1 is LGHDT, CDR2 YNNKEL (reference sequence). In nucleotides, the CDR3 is TGTGCCAGCAGCCAAAGACAGGGAAGGACTGAAGCTTTCTTT. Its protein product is CASSQRQGRTEAFF.

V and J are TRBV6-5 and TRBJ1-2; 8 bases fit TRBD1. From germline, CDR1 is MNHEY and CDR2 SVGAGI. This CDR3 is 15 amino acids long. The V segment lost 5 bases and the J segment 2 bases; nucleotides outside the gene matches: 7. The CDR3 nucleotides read TGTGCCAGCAGTCCGAGGACAGGGATAAACTATGGCTACACCTTC. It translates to CASSPRTGINYGYTF.

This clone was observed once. In nucleotides, the CDR3 is TGTGCCAGCAGCAAAAAATTGGGGCCGGATCAGGGGGGTAATCAGCCCCAGCATTTT. Translation: CASSKKLGPDQGGNQPQHF. This chain links TRBV21-1 with TRBJ1-5; the table's D call, TRBD1, was not checked against the DNA. TRBV21-1 is listed as a pseudogene. This CDR3 contains 19 residues.

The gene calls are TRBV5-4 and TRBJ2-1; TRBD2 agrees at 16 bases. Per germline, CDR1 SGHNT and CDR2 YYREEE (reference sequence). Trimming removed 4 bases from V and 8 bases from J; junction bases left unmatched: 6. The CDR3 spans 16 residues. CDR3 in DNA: TGTGCCAGCAGCACGGGACTAGCGGGGGGGCTATATGAGCAGTTCTTC. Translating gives CASSTGLAGGLYEQFF.

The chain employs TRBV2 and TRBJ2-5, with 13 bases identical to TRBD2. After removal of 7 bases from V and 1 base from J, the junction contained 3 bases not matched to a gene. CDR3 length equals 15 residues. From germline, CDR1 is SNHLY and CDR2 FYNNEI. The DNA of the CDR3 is TGTGCCAGCAAAAGGACTAGCGGGGGCCAAGAGACCCAGTACTTC. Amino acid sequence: CASKRTSGGQETQYF.

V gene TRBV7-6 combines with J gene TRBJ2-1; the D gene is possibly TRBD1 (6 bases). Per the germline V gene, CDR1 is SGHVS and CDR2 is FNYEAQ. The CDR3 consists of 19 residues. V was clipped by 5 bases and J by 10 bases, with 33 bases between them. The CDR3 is CASSQKPQTLDSQNREQFF. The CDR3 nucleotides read TGTGCCAGCAGCCAAAAGCCTCAAACGCTGGACAGCCAGAATCGGGAGCAGTTCTTC.

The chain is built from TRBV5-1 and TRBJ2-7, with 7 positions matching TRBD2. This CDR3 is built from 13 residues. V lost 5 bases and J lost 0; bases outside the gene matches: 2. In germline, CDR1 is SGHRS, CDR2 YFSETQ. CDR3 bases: TGCGCCAGCAGTGGCGGGAGCTCCTACGAGCAGTACTTC. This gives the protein CASSGGSSYEQYF. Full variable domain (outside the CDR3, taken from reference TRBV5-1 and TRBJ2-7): KAGVTQTPRYLIKTRGQQVTLSCSPISGHRSVSWYQQTPGQGLQFLFEYFSETQRNKGNFPGRFSGRQFSNSRSEMNVSTLELGDSALYLCASSGGSSYEQYFGPGTRLTVT.

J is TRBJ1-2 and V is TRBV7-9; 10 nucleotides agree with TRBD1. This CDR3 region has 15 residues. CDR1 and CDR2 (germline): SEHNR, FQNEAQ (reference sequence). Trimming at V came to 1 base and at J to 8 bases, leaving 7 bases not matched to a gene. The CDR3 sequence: CASSLVGTGVWGYTF. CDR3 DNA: TGTGCCAGCAGCTTAGTCGGGACAGGGGTTTGGGGCTACACCTTC.

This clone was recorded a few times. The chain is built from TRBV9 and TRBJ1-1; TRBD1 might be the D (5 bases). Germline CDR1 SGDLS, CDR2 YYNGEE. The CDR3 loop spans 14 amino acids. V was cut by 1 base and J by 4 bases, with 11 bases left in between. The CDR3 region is CASSVSRAATEAFF. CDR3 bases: TGTGCCAGCAGCGTATCCAGGGCGGCCACTGAAGCTTTCTTT. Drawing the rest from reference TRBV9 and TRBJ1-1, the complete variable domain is DSGVTQTPKHLITATGQRVTLRCSPRSGDLSVYWYQQSLDQGLQFLIQYYNGEERAKGNILERFSAQQFPDLHSELNLSSLELGDSALYFCASSVSRAATEAFFGQGTRLTVV.

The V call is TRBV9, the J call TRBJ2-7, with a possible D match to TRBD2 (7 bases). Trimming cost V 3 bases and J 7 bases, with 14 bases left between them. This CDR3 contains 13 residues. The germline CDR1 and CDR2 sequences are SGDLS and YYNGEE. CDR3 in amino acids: CASSDGGPGEQYF. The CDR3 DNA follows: TGTGCCAGCAGCGACGGGGGGCCGGGGGAGCAGTACTTC.

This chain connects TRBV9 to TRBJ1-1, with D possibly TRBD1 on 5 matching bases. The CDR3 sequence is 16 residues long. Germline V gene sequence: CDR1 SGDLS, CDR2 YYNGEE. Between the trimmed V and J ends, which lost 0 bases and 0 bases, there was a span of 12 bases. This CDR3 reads CASSVGGGGLNTEAFF. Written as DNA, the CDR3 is TGTGCCAGCAGCGTAGGTGGGGGGGGACTGAACACTGAAGCTTTCTTT.

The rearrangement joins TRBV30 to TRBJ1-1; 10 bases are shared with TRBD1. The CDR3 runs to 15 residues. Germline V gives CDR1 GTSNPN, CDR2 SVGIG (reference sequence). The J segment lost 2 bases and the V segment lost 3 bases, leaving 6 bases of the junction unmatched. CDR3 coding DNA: TGTGCCTGGAGACCAAAGACAGGGGGCAACACTGAAGCTTTCTTT. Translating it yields CAWRPKTGGNTEAFF.

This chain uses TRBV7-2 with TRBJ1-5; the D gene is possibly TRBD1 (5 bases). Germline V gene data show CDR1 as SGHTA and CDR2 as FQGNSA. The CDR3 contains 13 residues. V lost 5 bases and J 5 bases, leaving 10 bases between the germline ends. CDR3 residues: CASSPWGDQPQHF. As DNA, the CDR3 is TGTGCCAGCAGCCCCTGGGGCGATCAGCCCCAGCATTTT. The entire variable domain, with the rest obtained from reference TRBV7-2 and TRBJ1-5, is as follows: GAGVSQSPSNKVTEKGKDVELRCDPISGHTALYWYRQSLGQGLEFLIYFQGNSAPDKSGLPSDRFSAERTGGSVSTLTIQRTQQEDSAVYLCASSPWGDQPQHFGDGTRLSIL.

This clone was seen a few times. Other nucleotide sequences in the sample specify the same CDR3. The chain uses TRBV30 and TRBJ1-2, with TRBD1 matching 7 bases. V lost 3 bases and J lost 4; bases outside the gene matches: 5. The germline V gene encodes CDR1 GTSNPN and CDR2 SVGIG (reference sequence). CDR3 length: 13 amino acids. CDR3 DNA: TGTGCCTGGAGCCGGGACAGACCCTATGGCTACACCTTC. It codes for CAWSRDRPYGYTF.

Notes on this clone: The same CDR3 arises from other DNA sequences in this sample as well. In DNA form, the CDR3 reads TGTGCCAGCAGCCCGGGACAGGGGGCTGGCGGCTACACCTTC. This translates into CASSPGQGAGGYTF. The V gene is TRBV3-1 (or the pseudogene TRBV3-2), the J gene TRBJ1-2, with TRBD1 identical over 12 bases. The CDR3 consists of 14 residues. Per the germline V gene, CDR1 is LGHDT and CDR2 is YNNKEL (reference sequence). V trimming: 4 bases; J trimming: 8 bases; junction bases outside the gene matches: 5.

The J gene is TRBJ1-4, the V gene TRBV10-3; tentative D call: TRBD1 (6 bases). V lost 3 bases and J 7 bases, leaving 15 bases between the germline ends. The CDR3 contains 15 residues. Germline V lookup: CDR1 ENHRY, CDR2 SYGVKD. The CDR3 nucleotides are TGTGCCATCAGTGACCAGGGGAGCCGTGGTGAAAAACTGTTTTTT. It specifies CAISDQGSRGEKLFF.

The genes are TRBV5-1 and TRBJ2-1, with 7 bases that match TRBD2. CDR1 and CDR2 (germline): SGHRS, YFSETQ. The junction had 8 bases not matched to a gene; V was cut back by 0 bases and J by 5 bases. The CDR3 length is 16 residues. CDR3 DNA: TGCGCCAGCAGCTTGGGGCTTGCGGGGGAGAACAATGAGCAGTTCTTC. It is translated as CASSLGLAGENNEQFF. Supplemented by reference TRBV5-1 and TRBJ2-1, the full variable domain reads KAGVTQTPRYLIKTRGQQVTLSCSPISGHRSVSWYQQTPGQGLQFLFEYFSETQRNKGNFPGRFSGRQFSNSRSEMNVSTLELGDSALYLCASSLGLAGENNEQFFGPGTRLTVL.

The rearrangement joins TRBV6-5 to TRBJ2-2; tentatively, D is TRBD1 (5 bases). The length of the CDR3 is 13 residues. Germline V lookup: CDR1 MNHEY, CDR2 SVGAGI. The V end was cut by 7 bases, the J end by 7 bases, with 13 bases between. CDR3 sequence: CASTRVQVGELFF. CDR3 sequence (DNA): TGTGCCAGCACCAGGGTTCAAGTCGGGGAGCTGTTTTTT.

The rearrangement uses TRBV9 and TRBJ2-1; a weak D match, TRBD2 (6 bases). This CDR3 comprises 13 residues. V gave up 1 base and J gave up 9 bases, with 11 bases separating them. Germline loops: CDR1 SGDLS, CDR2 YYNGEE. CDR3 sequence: CASSVITSREQFF. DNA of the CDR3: TGTGCCAGCAGCGTAATCACTAGCCGTGAGCAGTTCTTC.

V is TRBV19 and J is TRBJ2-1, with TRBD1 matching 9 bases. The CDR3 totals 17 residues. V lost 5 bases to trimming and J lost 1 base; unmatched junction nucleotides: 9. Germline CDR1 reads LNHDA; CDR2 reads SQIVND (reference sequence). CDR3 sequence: CASSAWPGQGSYNEQFF. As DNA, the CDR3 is TGTGCCAGTAGTGCCTGGCCGGGACAGGGATCCTACAATGAGCAGTTCTTC.

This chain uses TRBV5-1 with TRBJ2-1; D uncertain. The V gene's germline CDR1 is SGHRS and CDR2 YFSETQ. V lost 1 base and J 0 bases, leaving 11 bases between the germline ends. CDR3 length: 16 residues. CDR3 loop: CASSLRLSSSYNEQFF. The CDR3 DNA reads TGCGCCAGCAGCTTGCGACTTTCTAGCTCCTACAATGAGCAGTTCTTC.

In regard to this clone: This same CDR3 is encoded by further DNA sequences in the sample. The CDR3 coding sequence is TGTGCCAGCAGCTTAGGACAGGGCTATGGCTACACCTTC. Its protein product is CASSLGQGYGYTF. The genes are TRBV11-2 and TRBJ1-2, with TRBD1 matching 7 bases. The CDR3 spans 13 residues. The V and J ends lost 1 base and 4 bases, in that order; junction bases with no gene match: 0. Germline V gene sequence: CDR1 SGHAT, CDR2 FQNNGV.

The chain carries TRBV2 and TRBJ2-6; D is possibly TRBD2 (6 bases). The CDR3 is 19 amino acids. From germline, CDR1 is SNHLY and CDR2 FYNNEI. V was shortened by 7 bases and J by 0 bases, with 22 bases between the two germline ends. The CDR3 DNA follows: TGTGCCAGCACATTCAGGAGGGTCAGGGCGGACTCTGGGGCCAACGTCCTGACTTTC. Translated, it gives CASTFRRVRADSGANVLTF.

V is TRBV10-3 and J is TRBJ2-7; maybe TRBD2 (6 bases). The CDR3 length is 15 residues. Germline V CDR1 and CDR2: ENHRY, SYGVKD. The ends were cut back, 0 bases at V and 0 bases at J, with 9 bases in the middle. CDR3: CAISESSEGSYEQYF. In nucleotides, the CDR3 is TGTGCCATCAGTGAGTCTTCGGAGGGCTCCTACGAGCAGTACTTC.

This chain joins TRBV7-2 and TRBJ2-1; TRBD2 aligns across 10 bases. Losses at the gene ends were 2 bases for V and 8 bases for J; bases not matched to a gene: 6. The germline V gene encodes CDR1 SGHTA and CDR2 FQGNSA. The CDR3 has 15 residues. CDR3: CASSLRLAGVDEQFF. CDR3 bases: TGTGCCAGCAGCTTAAGGCTAGCGGGGGTCGATGAGCAGTTCTTC. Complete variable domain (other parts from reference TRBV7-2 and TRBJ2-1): GAGVSQSPSNKVTEKGKDVELRCDPISGHTALYWYRQSLGQGLEFLIYFQGNSAPDKSGLPSDRFSAERTGGSVSTLTIQRTQQEDSAVYLCASSLRLAGVDEQFFGPGTRLTVL.

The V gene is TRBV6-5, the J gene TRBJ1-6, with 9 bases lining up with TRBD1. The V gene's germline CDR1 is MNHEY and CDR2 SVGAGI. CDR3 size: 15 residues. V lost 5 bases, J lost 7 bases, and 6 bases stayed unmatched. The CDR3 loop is CASSTTGGTNSPLHF. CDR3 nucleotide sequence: TGTGCCAGCAGTACGACAGGGGGTACGAATTCACCCCTCCACTTT.

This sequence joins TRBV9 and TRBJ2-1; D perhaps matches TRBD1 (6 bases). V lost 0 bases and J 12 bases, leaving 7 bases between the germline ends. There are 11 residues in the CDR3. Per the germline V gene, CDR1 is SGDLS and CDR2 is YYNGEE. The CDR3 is CASSVGQAQFF. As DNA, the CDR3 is TGTGCCAGCAGCGTAGGACAGGCGCAGTTCTTC.

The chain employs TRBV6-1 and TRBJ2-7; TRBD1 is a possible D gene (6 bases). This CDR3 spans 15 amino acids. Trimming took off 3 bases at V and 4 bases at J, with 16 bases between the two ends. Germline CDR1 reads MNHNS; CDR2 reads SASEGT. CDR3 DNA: TGTGCCAGCAGTGAGGGCCGGGACATCTATTACGAGCAGTACTTC. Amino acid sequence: CASSEGRDIYYEQYF.

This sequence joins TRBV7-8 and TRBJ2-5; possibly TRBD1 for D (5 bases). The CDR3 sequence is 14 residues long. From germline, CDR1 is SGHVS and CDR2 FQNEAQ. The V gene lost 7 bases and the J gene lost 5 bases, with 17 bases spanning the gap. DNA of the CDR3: TGTGCCAGCACCAAAGGGGCCGGCAGGGAGACCCAGTACTTC. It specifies CASTKGAGRETQYF.

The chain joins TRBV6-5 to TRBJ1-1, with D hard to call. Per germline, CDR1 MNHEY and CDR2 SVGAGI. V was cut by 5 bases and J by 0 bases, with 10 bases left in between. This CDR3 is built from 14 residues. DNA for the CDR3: TGTGCCAGCAGTCTAGGAGCAATGAACACTGAAGCTTTCTTT. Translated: CASSLGAMNTEAFF.